This is a list of T cell receptor beta chains from one sample in a study of OX40 agonist ivuxolimab in advanced cancers. Here immunoSEQ multiplex PCR was the method, and the copy in TCRdb shows in-frame clones only, minus some. This table has approximately 46,000 clones, approximately 80% appearing once. Sample: CD4+ or CD8+ T cells sorted from blood, taken in a trial of the OX40 agonist ivuxolimab. The receptors originated from an adult with an advanced solid tumor such as melanoma, head and neck, liver or kidney cancer. Each CDR3 is given with its conserved first and last residue. D genes are given only for firm matches. Clone sizes are given selectively: once, few, many, or a class where the clone is expanded.

J gene | clone size | V gene | D gene | CDR3 DNA | CDR3 protein
TRBJ2-7 | . | TRBV28 | . | TGTGCCAGCAGTTCGCATGACTCCTACGAGCAGTACTTC | CASSSHDSYEQYF
TRBJ2-7 | . | TRBV7-9 | TRBD1 | TGTGCCAGCAGCTCCACAGGGGCCCGAACCTACGAGCAGTACTTC | CASSSTGARTYEQYF
TRBJ1-2 | once | TRBV18 | . | TGTGCCAGCTCACCACCGGCAAGTTTTTGGGATCACCCTTATGGCTACACCTTC | CASSPPASFWDHPYGYTF
TRBJ2-5 | . | TRBV6-5 | TRBD2 | TGTGCCAGCAGACAAACTAGCGGGGGACAAGAGACCCAGTACTTC | CASRQTSGGQETQYF
TRBJ1-3 | . | TRBV4-1 | . | TGCGCCAGCAGCCAAGAAATGGTAGGCTCTGGAAACACCATATATTTT | CASSQEMVGSGNTIYF
TRBJ2-1 | . | TRBV5-1 | TRBD1 | TGCGCCAGCAGCGGGGGGACAGGGGACAATGAGCAGTTCTTC | CASSGGTGDNEQFF
TRBJ1-2 | . | TRBV7-6 | . | TGTGCCAGCAGCGTGAGGGAGGGAGAGTGGGGCTATGGCTACACCTTC | CASSVREGEWGYGYTF
TRBJ1-5 | . | TRBV6-5 | TRBD1 | TGTGCCAGCAGTTACACCGGACAGGGTGGCAATCAGCCCCAGCATTTT | CASSYTGQGGNQPQHF
TRBJ2-5 | . | TRBV7-9 | . | TGTGCCAGCAGCCCTAGCCCCTGGTATAGGACCGGGAAAGAGACCCAGTACTTC | CASSPSPWYRTGKETQYF
TRBJ2-7 | . | TRBV6-1 | TRBD1 | TGTGCCAGCCGGCGACAGGGGGCAGCCGAGCAGTACTTC | CASRRQGAAEQYF
TRBJ2-1 | medium-sized | TRBV2 | . | TGTGCCAGCACGGCATCGCTACAATGGGAGCAGTTCTTC | CASTASLQWEQFF
TRBJ2-5 | . | TRBV7-2 | . | TGTGCCAGCAGCTTAGCGCGAACGGAGACCCAGTACTTC | CASSLARTETQYF
TRBJ2-5 | . | TRBV4-2 | . | TGTGCCAGCAGCCAAGTGGGGGCTAGCGAGGTGGAAGAGACCCAGTACTTC | CASSQVGASEVEETQYF
TRBJ2-1 | few | TRBV9 | TRBD2 | TGTGCCAGCAGCGTAGTCTCACAGTTGGCTAGCGGGAGTGTCAATGAGCAGTTCTTC | CASSVVSQLASGSVNEQFF
TRBJ2-5 | . | TRBV9 | TRBD2 | TGTGCCAGCAGCGTAGGAGGCGGGGGGGGCCGGCCCCAGTACTTC | CASSVGGGGGRPQYF
TRBJ1-3 | . | TRBV5-1 | . | TGCGCCAGCAGCTCCTACTCTGGAAACACCATATATTTT | CASSSYSGNTIYF
TRBJ2-2 | . | TRBV7-2 | TRBD2 | TGTGCCGCGGTAGCGGGGGGGCTGAACACCGGGGAGCTGTTTTTT | CAAVAGGLNTGELFF
TRBJ2-5 | . | TRBV5-4 | . | TGTGCCAGCAGCCCGGGGGGCAGTGCAGAGACCCAGTACTTC | CASSPGGSAETQYF
TRBJ2-7 | once | TRBV10-3 | . | TGTGCCATCAGTGTGCCTTCGACAGGCCGTACCTACGAGCAGTACTTC | CAISVPSTGRTYEQYF
TRBJ2-1 | . | TRBV30 | TRBD2 | TGTGCCTGGAGTGCCCTTGGCGGGAGCTCCTGCAATGAGCAGTTCTTC | CAWSALGGSSCNEQFF
TRBJ2-7 | . | TRBV7-7 | TRBD1 | TGTGCCAGCAGCCCAGGACAGGGGGGCCGGCAGTACTTC | CASSPGQGGRQYF
TRBJ1-1 | . | TRBV23-1 | TRBD1 | TGCGCCAGCAGTCTCACAGGGGCGGAGAAAACTGAAGCTTTCTTT | CASSLTGAEKTEAFF
TRBJ2-7 | . | TRBV27 | TRBD2 | TGTGCCAGCAGTTCCGGGACTAGCGGGAGGTCAAGCTACGAGCAGTACTTC | CASSSGTSGRSSYEQYF
TRBJ2-1 | . | TRBV7-2 | . | TGTGCCAGCAGCTTTAGGCAGGGACGGGGCAATGAGCAGTTCTTC | CASSFRQGRGNEQFF
TRBJ1-5 | . | TRBV27 | TRBD1 | TGTGCCAGCAGCGACAGGGACCAGCCCCAGCATTTT | CASSDRDQPQHF
TRBJ2-5 | . | TRBV2 | TRBD2 | TGTGCCAGCAGTAGCGGGGTAAAGACCCAGTACTTC | CASSSGVKTQYF
TRBJ1-1 | . | TRBV12-5 | . | TGTGCTAGTGGTTGGGCCACTGAAGCTTTCTTT | CASGWATEAFF